This T cell receptor (beta chain) is drawn from a study of T cells after somatic rescue of genetic block. The table came from immunoSEQ multiplex PCR; TCRdb's copy has only in-frame clones and leaves some out. Here the sample spans tens of thousands of clones, 90% being singletons. This clone is termed medium-sized (0.01 to 0.1%). The CDR3 is made up of 15 amino acids. Germline V gene sequence: CDR1 MRHNA, CDR2 SNTAGT. The junction had 3 bases not matched to a gene; V was cut back by 6 bases and J by 3 bases. This sequence originates from a young woman. Material for sequencing was peripheral blood mononuclear cells (PBMCs). This chain joins TRBV6-4 and TRBJ2-2; 11 nucleotides align to TRBD1. In DNA form, the CDR3 reads TGTGCCAGCAGCCTGGGACAGGGGGACACCGGGGAGCTGTTTTTT. Protein product: CASSLGQGDTGELFF.